This T cell receptor (beta chain) was recorded in a study of shared clonotypes between healthy human individuals. About the study: Three plates were used per donor for CD4 naive, three for CD4 memory, two for CD8 naive and one for CD8 memory. Study-wide results and caveats: Clonotype sharing among donors likely depends on sequencing depth.

Concerning this clone itself: Antigen specificity is unknown.

Measured with immunoSEQ multiplex PCR; TCRdb has only the in-frame clones, and not every one. The table shows roughly 1,600,000 clones, with around 98.5% occurring only once. The CDR3 runs 14 residues. Losses at the gene ends were 2 bases for V and 6 bases for J; bases not matched to a gene: 4. Germline V gene lookup returns CDR1 SEHNR and CDR2 FQNEAQ (reference sequence). The receptor was derived from a man younger than 40 in good health. What was sequenced was naive CD4+ T cells sorted from blood. This sample's subset: CD45RA+ positively selected. The rearrangement uses TRBV7-9 and TRBJ2-7, with 10 positions matching TRBD2. The CDR3: CASSLLAGVGEQYF. The CDR3 bases are TGTGCCAGCAGCTTACTAGCGGGAGTGGGCGAGCAGTACTTC. Drawing the rest from reference TRBV7-9 and TRBJ2-7, the complete variable domain is DTGVSQNPRHKITKRGQNVTFRCDPISEHNRLYWYRQTLGQGPEFLTYFQNEAQLEKSRLLSDRFSAERPKGSFSTLEIQRTEQGDSAMYLCASSLLAGVGEQYFGPGTRLTVT.